This T cell receptor (beta chain) was documented in a study of shared clonotypes between healthy human individuals. Overall study results and limits: Clonotypes not shared had lower generation probabilities than those common to all four donors.

As to this clone: Antigen unknown.

The protocol was immunoSEQ multiplex PCR, while the TCRdb copy is restricted to in-frame clones and leaves out a portion. Among over 850,000 clones listed, approximately 80% were seen once. CDR3 length: 14 residues. From germline, CDR1 is MNHNY and CDR2 SVGAGI (reference sequence). Trimming pared 6 bases from V and 0 bases from J, leaving 10 bases between. The specimen sequenced was memory CD4+ T cells from PBMCs. Subset meaning: CD45RA-negative fraction. The receptor's source is a man aged 18 to 30 in good health. Some clones in this sample may be carry-over from other donors' samples. This chain uses TRBV6-6 with TRBJ2-3; D possibly uses TRBD1 or TRBD2 (6 bases each). This CDR3 is CASRPGASTDTQYF. The CDR3 nucleotides read TGTGCCAGCAGGCCGGGGGCTAGCACAGATACGCAGTATTTT.